This T cell receptor beta chain was identified during a study of shared clonotypes between healthy human individuals. On the study more broadly: CD4 naive and memory got three plates each, CD8 naive two, CD8 memory one.

Of note for this clone: The antigen is unknown.

V trimming: 0 bases; J trimming: 8 bases; junction bases outside the gene matches: 14. Germline loops: CDR1 MGHRA, CDR2 YSYEKL. The CDR3 covers 18 residues. As defined, naive CD8 cells were CD45RO-negative and positively selected for CCR7, with terminally differentiated effector memory CD45RA+ cells excluded. Deep level was the assay's run setting. Libraries were prepared by immunoSEQ multiplex PCR; TCRdb keeps only in-frame clonotypes and omits some of them. This table has about 2 million clones, about 94% appearing once. Broader study findings: Generally, naive subsets came out with larger estimated richness than memory subsets. Sequencing depth was expected to affect clonotype sharing among donors.

This chain connects TRBV4-1 to TRBJ2-1, with 9 bases that match TRBD2. The TCR comes from a man younger than 35 in good health. What was sequenced was naive CD8+ T cells sorted from blood. For the CDR3, the DNA is TGCGCCAGCAGCCAAGATACCCGGCGGGAGGGCCCTAGCGATGAGCAGTTCTTC. It specifies CASSQDTRREGPSDEQFF.